This T cell receptor (beta chain) stems from a study of identical twins. V lost 0 bases and J 5 bases, leaving 13 bases between the germline ends. Per the germline V gene, CDR1 is LGHNA and CDR2 is YSLEER. The CDR3 is 16 residues long. Template switching supplied a universal primer site; unique molecular identifiers were carried on the cDNA. TCRdb ran MiXCR on the 5' RACE reads and lists one entry per CDR3 protein. The sample includes about 290,000 distinct CDR3 sequences, around 9.7% seen only once; the top ten take roughly 7%. These data are also associated with another study on yellow fever vaccine responses in identical twins. From that study: It has been reported that, in twins, the vaccine T cell response seemed partly convergent and partly personalized.

This TCR was sampled from a woman between 18 and 29 years old in good health. The sample comprised CD8+ T cells sorted from blood. The chain couples TRBV4-3 to TRBJ2-2, with a weak D call TRBD2 (5 bases). CDR3 sequence reads: CASSQELVMITGELFF. The CDR3 coding sequence is TGCGCCAGCAGCCAAGAACTAGTCATGATAACCGGGGAGCTGTTTTTT.